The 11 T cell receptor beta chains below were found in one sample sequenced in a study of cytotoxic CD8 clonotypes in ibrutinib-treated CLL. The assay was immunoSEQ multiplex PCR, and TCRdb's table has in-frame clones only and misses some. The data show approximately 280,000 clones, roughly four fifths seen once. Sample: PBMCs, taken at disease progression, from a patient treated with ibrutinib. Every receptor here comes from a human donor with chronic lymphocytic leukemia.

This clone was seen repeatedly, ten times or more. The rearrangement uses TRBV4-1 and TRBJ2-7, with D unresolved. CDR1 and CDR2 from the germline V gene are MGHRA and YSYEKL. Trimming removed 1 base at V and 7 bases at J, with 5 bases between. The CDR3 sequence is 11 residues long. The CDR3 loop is CASSQGWEQYF. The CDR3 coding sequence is TGCGCCAGCAGCCAAGGGTGGGAGCAGTACTTC.

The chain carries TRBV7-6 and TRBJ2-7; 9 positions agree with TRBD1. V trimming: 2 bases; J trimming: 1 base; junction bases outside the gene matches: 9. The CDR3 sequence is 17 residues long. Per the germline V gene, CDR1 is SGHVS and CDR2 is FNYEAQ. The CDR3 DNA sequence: TGTGCCAGCAGCTTAAAAAAACAGGGGGCAAGGTCCTACGAGCAGTACTTC. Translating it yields CASSLKKQGARSYEQYF.

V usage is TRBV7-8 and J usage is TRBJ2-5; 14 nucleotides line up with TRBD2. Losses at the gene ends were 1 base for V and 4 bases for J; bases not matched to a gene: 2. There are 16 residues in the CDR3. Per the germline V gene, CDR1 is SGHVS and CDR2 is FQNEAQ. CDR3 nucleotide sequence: TGTGCCAGCAGCTTAGGGGGGACTAGCGGGAGAGAGACCCAGTACTTC. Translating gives CASSLGGTSGRETQYF.

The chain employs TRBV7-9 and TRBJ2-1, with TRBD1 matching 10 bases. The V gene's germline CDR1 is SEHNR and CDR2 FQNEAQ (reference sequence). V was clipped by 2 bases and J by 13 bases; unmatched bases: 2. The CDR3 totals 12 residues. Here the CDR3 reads CASSLRDRGQFF. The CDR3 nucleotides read TGTGCCAGCAGCTTACGGGACAGGGGACAGTTCTTC.

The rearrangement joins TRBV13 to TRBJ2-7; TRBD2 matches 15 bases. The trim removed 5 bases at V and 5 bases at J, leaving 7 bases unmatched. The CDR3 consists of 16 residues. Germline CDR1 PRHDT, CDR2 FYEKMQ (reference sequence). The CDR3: CASSQGLAGGFDEQYF. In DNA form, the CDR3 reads TGTGCCAGCAGCCAAGGACTAGCGGGAGGGTTTGACGAGCAGTACTTC.

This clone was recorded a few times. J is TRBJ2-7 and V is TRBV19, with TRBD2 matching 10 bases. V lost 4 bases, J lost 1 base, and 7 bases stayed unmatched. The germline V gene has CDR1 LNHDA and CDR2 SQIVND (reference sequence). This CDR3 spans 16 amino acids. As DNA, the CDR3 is TGTGCCAGTAGTAGTAGCGGGGGGCTCAGATCCTACGAGCAGTACTTC. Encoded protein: CASSSSGGLRSYEQYF.

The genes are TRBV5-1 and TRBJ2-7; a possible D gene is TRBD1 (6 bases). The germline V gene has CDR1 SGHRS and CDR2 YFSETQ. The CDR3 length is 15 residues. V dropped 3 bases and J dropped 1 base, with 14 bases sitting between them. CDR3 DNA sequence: TGCGCCAGCAGCTACCGGGTGGACAGATCCTACGAGCAGTACTTC. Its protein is CASSYRVDRSYEQYF.

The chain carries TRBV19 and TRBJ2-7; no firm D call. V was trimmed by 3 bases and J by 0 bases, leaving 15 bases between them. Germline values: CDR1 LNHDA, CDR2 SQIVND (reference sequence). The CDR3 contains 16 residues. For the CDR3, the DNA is TGTGCCAGTAGTATCATCTTAGGCCAGTCCTCCTACGAGCAGTACTTC. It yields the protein CASSIILGQSSYEQYF.

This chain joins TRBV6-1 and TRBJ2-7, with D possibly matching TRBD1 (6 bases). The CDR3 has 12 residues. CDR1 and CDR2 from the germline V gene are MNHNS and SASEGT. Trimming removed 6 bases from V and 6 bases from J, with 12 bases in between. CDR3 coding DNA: TGTGCCAGCAGCCGATACAGGGTCGAGCAGTACTTC. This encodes CASSRYRVEQYF.

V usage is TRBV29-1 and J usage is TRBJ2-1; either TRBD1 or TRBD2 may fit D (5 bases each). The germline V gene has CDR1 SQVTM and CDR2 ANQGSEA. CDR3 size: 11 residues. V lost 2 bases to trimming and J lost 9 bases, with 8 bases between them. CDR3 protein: CSVESGGEQFF. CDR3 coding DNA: TGCAGCGTTGAAAGTGGGGGTGAGCAGTTCTTC.

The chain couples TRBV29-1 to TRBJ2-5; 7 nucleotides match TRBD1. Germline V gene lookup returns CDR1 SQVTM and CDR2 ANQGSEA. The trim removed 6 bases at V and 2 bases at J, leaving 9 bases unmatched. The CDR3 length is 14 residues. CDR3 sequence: CSVRPRDSQETQYF. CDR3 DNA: TGCAGCGTCAGGCCACGGGACAGTCAAGAGACCCAGTACTTC. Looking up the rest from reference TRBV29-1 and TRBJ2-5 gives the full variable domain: SAVISQKPSRDICQRGTSLTIQCQVDSQVTMMFWYRQQPGQSLTLIATANQGSEATYESGFVIDKFPISRPNLTFSTLTVSNMSPEDSSIYLCSVRPRDSQETQYFGPGTRLLVL.